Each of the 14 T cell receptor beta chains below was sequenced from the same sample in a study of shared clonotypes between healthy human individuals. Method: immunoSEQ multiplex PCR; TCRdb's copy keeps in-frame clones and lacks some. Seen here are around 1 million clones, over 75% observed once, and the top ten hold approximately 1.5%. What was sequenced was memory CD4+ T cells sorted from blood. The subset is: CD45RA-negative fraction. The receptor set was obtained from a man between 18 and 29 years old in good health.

CDR3: CASSESYEQYF. The CDR3 DNA sequence: TGTGCCAGCAGCGAGAGCTACGAGCAGTACTTC. The V and J genes are TRBV7-8 and TRBJ2-7; D not resolved. The CDR3 sequence is 11 residues long. Germline V gene data show CDR1 as SGHVS and CDR2 as FQNEAQ. Trimming pared 5 bases from V and 3 bases from J, leaving 5 bases between.

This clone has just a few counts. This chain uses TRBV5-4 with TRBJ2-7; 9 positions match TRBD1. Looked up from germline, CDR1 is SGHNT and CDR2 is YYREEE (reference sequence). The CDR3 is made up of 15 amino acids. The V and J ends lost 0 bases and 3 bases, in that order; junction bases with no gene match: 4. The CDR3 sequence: CASSLGGTGIYEQYF. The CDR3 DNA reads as TGTGCCAGCAGCTTGGGCGGGACAGGGATCTACGAGCAGTACTTC.

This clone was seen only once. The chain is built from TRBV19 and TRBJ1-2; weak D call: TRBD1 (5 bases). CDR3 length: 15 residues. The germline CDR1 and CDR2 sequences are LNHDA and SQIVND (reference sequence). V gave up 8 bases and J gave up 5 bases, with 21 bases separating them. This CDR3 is CASRLGGREDYGYTF. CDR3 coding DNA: TGTGCCAGTCGGCTTGGAGGCAGGGAAGATTATGGCTACACCTTC.

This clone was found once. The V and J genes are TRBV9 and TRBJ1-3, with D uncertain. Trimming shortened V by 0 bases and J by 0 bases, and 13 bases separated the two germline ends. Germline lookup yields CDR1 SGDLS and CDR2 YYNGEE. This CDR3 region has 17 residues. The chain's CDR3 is CASSVDFYGSSGNTIYF. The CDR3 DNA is TGTGCCAGCAGCGTAGATTTTTACGGCAGCTCTGGAAACACCATATATTTT. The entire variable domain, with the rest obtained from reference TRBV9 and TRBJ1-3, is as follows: DSGVTQTPKHLITATGQRVTLRCSPRSGDLSVYWYQQSLDQGLQFLIQYYNGEERAKGNILERFSAQQFPDLHSELNLSSLELGDSALYFCASSVDFYGSSGNTIYFGEGSWLTVV.

The CDR3 sequence is CAWSLKLNTEAFF. In DNA, the CDR3 is TGTGCCTGGAGTCTAAAATTGAACACTGAAGCTTTCTTT. The chain has TRBV30 and TRBJ1-1; D gene unclear. Trimming took off 2 bases at V and 0 bases at J, with 7 bases between the two ends. Germline V gives CDR1 GTSNPN, CDR2 SVGIG (reference sequence). CDR3 length equals 13 residues.

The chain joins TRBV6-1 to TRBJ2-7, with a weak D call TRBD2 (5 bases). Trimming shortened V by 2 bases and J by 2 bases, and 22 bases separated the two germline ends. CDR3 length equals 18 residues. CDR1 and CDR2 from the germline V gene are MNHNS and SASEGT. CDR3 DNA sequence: TGTGCCAGCAGTGAACGAGCTGGTCTCACGGAGGATCCCTACGAGCAGTACTTC. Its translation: CASSERAGLTEDPYEQYF.

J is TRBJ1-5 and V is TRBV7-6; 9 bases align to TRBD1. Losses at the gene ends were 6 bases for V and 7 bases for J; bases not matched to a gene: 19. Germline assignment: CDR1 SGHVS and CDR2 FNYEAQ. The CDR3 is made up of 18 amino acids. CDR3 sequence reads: CASSFPYRDRVQEQPQHF. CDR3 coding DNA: TGTGCCAGCAGTTTTCCTTACCGGGACAGGGTTCAGGAGCAGCCCCAGCATTTT.

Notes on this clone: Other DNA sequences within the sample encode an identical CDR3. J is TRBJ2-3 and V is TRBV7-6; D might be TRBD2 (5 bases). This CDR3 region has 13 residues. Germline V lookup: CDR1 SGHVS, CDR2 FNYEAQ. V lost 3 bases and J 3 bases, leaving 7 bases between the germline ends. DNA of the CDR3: TGTGCCAGCAGCTTTTCGGGGACAGATACGCAGTATTTT. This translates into CASSFSGTDTQYF.

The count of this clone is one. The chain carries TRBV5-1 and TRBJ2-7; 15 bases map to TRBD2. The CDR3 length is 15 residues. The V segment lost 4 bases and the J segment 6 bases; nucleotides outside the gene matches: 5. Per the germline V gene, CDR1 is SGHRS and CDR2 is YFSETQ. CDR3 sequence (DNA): TGCGCCAGCAGCAAGGGACTAGCGGGAGGTGTCGAGCAGTACTTC. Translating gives CASSKGLAGGVEQYF.

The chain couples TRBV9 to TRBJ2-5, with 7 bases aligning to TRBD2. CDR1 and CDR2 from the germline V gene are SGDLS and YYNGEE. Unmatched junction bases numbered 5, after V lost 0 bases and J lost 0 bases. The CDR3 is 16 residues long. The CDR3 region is CASSVAGSGYQETQYF. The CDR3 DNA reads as TGTGCCAGCAGCGTAGCGGGTAGCGGGTACCAAGAGACCCAGTACTTC.

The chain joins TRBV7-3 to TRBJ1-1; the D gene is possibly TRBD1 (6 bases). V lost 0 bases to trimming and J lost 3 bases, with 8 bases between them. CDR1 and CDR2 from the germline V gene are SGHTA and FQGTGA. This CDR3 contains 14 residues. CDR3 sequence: CASSLTGAYTEAFF. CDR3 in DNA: TGTGCCAGCAGCTTAACGGGGGCATACACTGAAGCTTTCTTT.

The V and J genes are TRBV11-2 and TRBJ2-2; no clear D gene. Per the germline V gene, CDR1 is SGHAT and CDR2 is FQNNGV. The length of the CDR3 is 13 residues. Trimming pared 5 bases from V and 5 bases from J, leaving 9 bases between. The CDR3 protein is CASSRQVTGELFF. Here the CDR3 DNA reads TGTGCCAGCAGCCGGCAGGTTACCGGGGAGCTGTTTTTT.

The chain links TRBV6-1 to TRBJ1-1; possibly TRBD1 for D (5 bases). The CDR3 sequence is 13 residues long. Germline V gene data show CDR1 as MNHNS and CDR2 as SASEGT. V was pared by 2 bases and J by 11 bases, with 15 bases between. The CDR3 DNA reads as TGTGCCAGCAGTGAATCCCGGGGCAGGCGGGCTTTCTTT. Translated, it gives CASSESRGRRAFF.

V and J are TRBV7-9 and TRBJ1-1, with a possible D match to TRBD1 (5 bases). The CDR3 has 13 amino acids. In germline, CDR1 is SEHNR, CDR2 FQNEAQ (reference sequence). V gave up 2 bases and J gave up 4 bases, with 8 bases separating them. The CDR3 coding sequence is TGTGCCAGCAGCTTACAAGGGACCACTGAAGCTTTCTTT. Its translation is CASSLQGTTEAFF.